The 27 T cell receptor beta chains below were found in one sample sequenced in a study of CD8+CD57+ T cells in acquired aplastic anemia. It was genomic DNA that served as the template for profiling TCR beta VDJ and CDR3. TCRdb processed the reads anew with MiXCR; each CDR3 protein has one entry. The data hold about 160,000 distinct CDR3 sequences, with roughly 40% observed a single time. Sequencing was done on a sample of sorted CD4+, CD8+, or CD8+CD57+ T cells (not recorded which) from PBMCs. These receptors came from a human donor in good health.

This clonotype was observed a handful of times. V and J are TRBV11-1 and TRBJ2-4; 9 nucleotides match TRBD1. Trimming took 5 bases from V and 8 from J; bases not matched to a gene: 4. The germline V gene encodes CDR1 SGHAT and CDR2 FQDESV (reference sequence). The CDR3 has 13 residues. In nucleotides, the CDR3 is TGTGCCAGCAGCCGGACAGGGGTGGACATTCAGTACTTC. It yields the protein CASSRTGVDIQYF.

Turning to this clonotype: A much larger clone is a single base away; this may be a read error. This chain uses TRBV29-1 with TRBJ2-1, with 8 bases lining up with TRBD2. The V gene end was trimmed by 8 bases and the J gene end by 10 bases; junction bases not matched to a gene: 7. Germline CDR1 SQVTM, CDR2 ANQGSEA. The CDR3 contains 11 residues. CDR3: CSPEVAGEQFF. CDR3 nucleotides: TGCAGCCCAGAAGTAGCGGGGGAGCAGTTCTTC.

The chain combines TRBV20-1 with TRBJ2-5; 8 nucleotides line up with TRBD1. V lost 1 base and J lost 2; bases outside the gene matches: 3. The CDR3 has 14 residues. Germline-derived CDR1 and CDR2 are DFQATT and SNEGSKA (reference sequence). The CDR3 reads CSARGGDRQETQYF. CDR3 coding DNA: TGCAGTGCTAGAGGGGGGGACAGGCAAGAGACCCAGTACTTC.

As for this clonotype: The germline gene is not matched at one end of the junction; a read error may be the cause. The chain couples TRBV10-3 to TRBJ2-7, with D perhaps matching TRBD1 (6 bases). CDR3 length: 14 amino acids. The V gene's germline CDR1 is ENHRY and CDR2 SYGVKD. The CDR3 DNA reads TGTACCATCAGTGGGGGCTTCCCCCCATACGAGCAGTACTTC. Its protein is CTISGGFPPYEQYF.

The table lists this clonotype with a count of one. The V and J genes are TRBV27 and TRBJ2-7; TRBD2 might be the D (6 bases). This CDR3 is built from 18 residues. The germline V and J ends were trimmed by 1 base and 1 base, with 20 bases remaining between them. Germline V gene data show CDR1 as MNHEY and CDR2 as SMNVEV (reference sequence). In DNA form, the CDR3 reads TGTGCCAGCAGTTTATTATTTACGGGGGAGAGAATTTCCTACGAGCAGTACTTC. Translation: CASSLLFTGERISYEQYF.

Remarks on this clonotype: Given a much more abundant clone one base away, this may be a read error. The chain combines TRBV11-2 with TRBJ2-1; perhaps TRBD2 as D (6 bases). The CDR3 is made up of 16 amino acids. Germline V gene lookup returns CDR1 SGHAT and CDR2 FQNNGV. V lost 8 bases and J lost 6, with 23 bases in between. The CDR3 spells CASGPRGAGSPNEQFF. CDR3 nucleotide sequence: TGTGCCAGCGGCCCACGTGGGGCGGGGTCCCCCAATGAGCAGTTCTTC. Drawing the rest from reference TRBV11-2 and TRBJ2-1, the complete variable domain is EAGVAQSPRYKIIEKRQSVAFWCNPISGHATLYWYQQILGQGPKLLIQFQNNGVVDDSQLPKDRFSAERLKGVDSTLKIQPAKLEDSAVYLCASGPRGAGSPNEQFFGPGTRLTVL.

This chain links TRBV25-1 with TRBJ2-6; no clear D. The V end was cut by 2 bases, the J end by 4 bases, with 6 bases between. This CDR3 comprises 14 residues. The V gene's germline CDR1 is MGHDK and CDR2 SYGVNS. CDR3 region: CASSEQVGANVLTF. In DNA form, the CDR3 reads TGTGCCAGCAGTGAACAGGTCGGGGCCAACGTCCTGACTTTC.

The CDR3 DNA reads TGCGCCAGCAGCCAAGATAGGACAGCCGTGACTTACGAGCAGTACTTC. Translated: CASSQDRTAVTYEQYF. The genes are TRBV4-1 and TRBJ2-7; tentative D call: TRBD1 (6 bases). Germline CDR1 MGHRA, CDR2 YSYEKL. The CDR3 totals 16 residues. V lost 0 bases and J 4 bases, leaving 16 bases between the germline ends.

Concerning this clonotype itself: A read error may be the cause here, since a much bigger clone is one base away. The J gene is TRBJ2-4, the V gene TRBV20-1; perhaps TRBD1 as D (5 bases). This CDR3 contains 14 residues. Germline CDR1 is DFQATT and CDR2 is SNEGSKA (reference sequence). Trimming took 3 bases from V and 4 from J, leaving 13 bases between them. Here the CDR3 reads CSASQRGRKNIQYF. CDR3 sequence (DNA): TGCAGTGCTAGCCAAAGGGGCAGGAAAAACATTCAGTACTTC.

The chain links TRBV20-1 to TRBJ2-5, with a possible D match to TRBD1 (5 bases). V lost 1 base and J 0 bases, leaving 9 bases between the germline ends. In germline, CDR1 is DFQATT, CDR2 SNEGSKA (reference sequence). This CDR3 spans 14 amino acids. CDR3 nucleotides: TGCAGTGCTAGAGGACAGACCTACCAAGAGACCCAGTACTTC. It codes for CSARGQTYQETQYF.

The table lists this clonotype with many counts. The CDR3 DNA sequence: TGTGCCAGCAGCTTGGGACAGGGGTGGCAGCCCCAGCATTTT. Amino acid sequence: CASSLGQGWQPQHF. The chain links TRBV7-2 to TRBJ1-5, with 10 bases that match TRBD1. The CDR3 runs 14 residues. Trimming took 3 bases from V and 7 from J; bases not matched to a gene: 3. Germline CDR1 and CDR2: SGHTA and FQGNSA.

The rearrangement joins TRBV19 to TRBJ2-7, with 9 positions matching TRBD1. V shed 10 bases, J shed 2 bases, and the junction held 9 bases outside the gene matches. CDR1 is LNHDA, CDR2 SQIVND, per germline (reference sequence). This CDR3 region has 14 residues. The CDR3 nucleotides are TGTGCCACCACACTGGGACAGGGCACCTACGAGCAGTACTTC. As protein: CATTLGQGTYEQYF. Full variable domain (remainder filled in from reference TRBV19 and TRBJ2-7): DGGITQSPKYLFRKEGQNVTLSCEQNLNHDAMYWYRQDPGQGLRLIYYSQIVNDFQKGDIAEGYSVSREKKESFPLTVTSAQKNPTAFYLCATTLGQGTYEQYFGPGTRLTVT.

This clonotype was seen a handful of times. This sequence joins TRBV5-4 and TRBJ2-3, with 11 bases fitting TRBD2. Looked up from germline, CDR1 is SGHNT and CDR2 is YYREEE (reference sequence). This CDR3 is 20 amino acids long. Trimming took 1 base from V and 0 from J; bases not matched to a gene: 13. The CDR3 region is CASSLSHPGLAVLSTDTQYF. CDR3 nucleotide sequence: TGTGCCAGCAGCTTGTCCCACCCGGGACTAGCGGTTCTGAGCACAGATACGCAGTATTTT.

The chain employs TRBV4-3 and TRBJ2-7; D is uncertain. Trimming stripped 6 bases from V and 4 bases from J, with 7 bases between. Per germline, CDR1 LGHNA and CDR2 YSLEER. CDR3 size: 11 residues. The CDR3, as DNA: TGCGCCAGCAGGCAGGAATACGAGCAGTACTTC. Its protein product is CASRQEYEQYF.

The chain carries TRBV2 and TRBJ1-6; D uncertain. CDR3 length equals 14 residues. With 8 bases removed from V and 6 bases from J, the gap between germline ends came to 14 bases. Looked up from germline, CDR1 is SNHLY and CDR2 is FYNNEI. The DNA of the CDR3 is TGTGCCAGCTCCCTAGATTCGCTTAATTCACCCCTCCACTTT. Amino acid sequence: CASSLDSLNSPLHF.

This clonotype has a count of ten or more. The V and J genes are TRBV24-1 and TRBJ2-5; 13 bases line up with TRBD2. This CDR3 is built from 17 residues. J was trimmed by 2 bases and V by 3 bases; bases with no gene match: 5. The germline gives CDR1 KGHDR, CDR2 SFDVKD. In DNA, the CDR3 is TGTGCCACCAGTGATCGAGGACTAGCGGGAGCACAAGAGACCCAGTACTTC. Its protein is CATSDRGLAGAQETQYF.

In this sample, this clonotype turned up a few times. This may be a read error, as it is one base from a much larger clone. The chain recombines TRBV4-2 with TRBJ2-2; D is unclear. Germline CDR1 is LGHNA and CDR2 is YNFKEQ. The CDR3 consists of 16 residues. V lost 4 bases and J 3 bases, leaving 15 bases between the germline ends. The CDR3 region has the DNA TGTGCCAGCAGCCCTAATAGAGCTATGGACACCGGGGAGCTGTTTTTT. It codes for CASSPNRAMDTGELFF.

This clonotype came up many times. The genes are TRBV10-3 and TRBJ2-3; a weak D match, TRBD2 (6 bases). Germline loops: CDR1 ENHRY, CDR2 SYGVKD. This CDR3 comprises 16 residues. V dropped 0 bases and J dropped 0 bases, with 10 bases sitting between them. CDR3 nucleotides: TGTGCCATCAGTGAGTCGGGGCGGGGAAGCACAGATACGCAGTATTTT. Translation: CAISESGRGSTDTQYF.

About this clonotype: With a much larger clone just one base away, this may be a read error. The DNA of the CDR3 is TGTGCCAGCAGCCGGACAGGGAACAATGAGCAGTTCTTC. This sequence encodes CASSRTGNNEQFF. The chain is built from TRBV3-1 and TRBJ2-1; 8 bases are a match to TRBD1. Germline assignment: CDR1 LGHDT and CDR2 YNNKEL (reference sequence). There are 13 residues in the CDR3. V dropped 4 bases and J dropped 5; count of bases not matched to a gene: 1.

In DNA form, the CDR3 reads TGTGCTAGAGATAGCCGGCAAAATCAGCCCCAGCATTTT. This sequence encodes CARDSRQNQPQHF. This chain joins TRBV19 and TRBJ1-5; unclear D gene. In germline, CDR1 is LNHDA, CDR2 SQIVND (reference sequence). CDR3 length: 13 residues.

This chain joins TRBV19 and TRBJ2-5; D unresolved. The CDR3 has 12 residues. The germline CDR1 and CDR2 sequences are LNHDA and SQIVND (reference sequence). V dropped 4 bases and J dropped 5 bases, with 8 bases sitting between them. The CDR3 region has the DNA TGTGCCAGTAGTACCCGACGGGAGACCCAGTACTTC. Protein sequence: CASSTRRETQYF.

The chain employs TRBV10-3 and TRBJ2-7; 9 nucleotides agree with TRBD1. The length of the CDR3 is 13 residues. The V gene end was trimmed by 5 bases and the J gene end by 5 bases; junction bases not matched to a gene: 4. CDR1 ENHRY and CDR2 SYGVKD come from the germline V gene. The CDR3 here is CAISPQGADEQYF. CDR3 nucleotides: TGTGCCATCAGTCCACAGGGGGCCGACGAGCAGTACTTC.

The chain joins TRBV7-9 to TRBJ1-3; D call uncertain. The CDR3 is made up of 14 amino acids. CDR1 is SEHNR, CDR2 FQNEAQ, per germline (reference sequence). Trimming removed 5 bases from V and 0 bases from J, with 8 bases in between. CDR3 amino acids: CASSTGYSGNTIYF. In nucleotides, the CDR3 is TGTGCCAGCAGCACCGGGTACTCTGGAAACACCATATATTTT.

This clonotype came up many times. V is TRBV9 and J is TRBJ1-6; the match to TRBD1 covers 10 bases. The CDR3 loop spans 15 amino acids. CDR1 and CDR2 (germline): SGDLS, YYNGEE. V gave up 3 bases and J gave up 9 bases; unmatched junction bases: 6. CDR3 amino acids: CASSATGTGVSPLHF. CDR3 in DNA: TGTGCCAGCAGCGCTACCGGGACAGGGGTTTCACCCCTCCACTTT.

As to this clonotype: At one end the junction does not follow the germline gene, possibly because of a read error. The rearrangement uses TRBV2 and TRBJ1-4, with D possibly TRBD1 on 6 matching bases. The germline gives CDR1 SNHLY, CDR2 FYNNEI. The CDR3 loop spans 15 amino acids. CDR3 amino acids: CANPKATGRDEKLFF. CDR3 nucleotide sequence: TGTGCCAATCCGAAGGCCACAGGGCGTGATGAGAAACTGTTTTTT.

This clonotype has more than one count but fewer than ten. A much larger clone differs from this one at a single base, so this may be a read error. The chain combines TRBV7-3 with TRBJ2-1; TRBD1 is a possible D gene (5 bases). V was clipped by 6 bases and J by 6 bases, with 12 bases between them. Germline assignment: CDR1 SGHTA and CDR2 FQGTGA. The CDR3 covers 13 residues. The CDR3 region is CASRPGATNEQFF. DNA for the CDR3: TGTGCCAGCAGACCTGGGGCTACCAATGAGCAGTTCTTC.

This clonotype was counted only a few times. The chain employs TRBV27 and TRBJ2-7; 9 bases align to TRBD1. The V and J ends lost 7 bases and 2 bases, in that order; junction bases with no gene match: 9. CDR1 and CDR2 from the germline V gene are MNHEY and SMNVEV (reference sequence). This CDR3 is built from 15 residues. CDR3 coding DNA: TGTGCCAGCATGCGACCGGGACAGGGAACCTACGAGCAGTACTTC. This codes for CASMRPGQGTYEQYF.